One sample yielded the 22 T cell receptor beta chains listed below, sequenced in a study of CD4 T cells in relation to SARS-CoV-2 and coronaviruses. Their antigens are not known. TCRdb's copy holds only in-frame clones and misses some; the assay was immunoSEQ multiplex PCR. The sample includes 12,000 or so clones, 70% to 80% of them seen just once. Before the COVID-19 pandemic, during about 2011-2018, CD4+ T cells were taken from unexposed donors. After roughly ten days of culture, CD4+ T cells were isolated. The sample comprised CD4+ T cells from PBMCs, cultured in vitro. Receptors originate from a human donor in good health.

This chain connects TRBV6-5 to TRBJ2-7, with 9 bases fitting TRBD1. Germline loops: CDR1 MNHEY, CDR2 SVGAGI. The CDR3 totals 15 residues. Unmatched junction bases numbered 10, after V lost 7 bases and J lost 3 bases. The CDR3 region has the DNA TGTGCCAGCACCCCCCAGGGGACAGGGTACTACGAGCAGTACTTC. Translation gives CASTPQGTGYYEQYF.

V gene TRBV7-8 combines with J gene TRBJ1-5, with 8 bases fitting TRBD1. The J segment lost 2 bases and the V segment lost 2 bases, leaving 11 bases of the junction unmatched. In germline, CDR1 is SGHVS, CDR2 FQNEAQ. The length of the CDR3 is 18 residues. In DNA, the CDR3 is TGTGCCAGCAGCTTACGGACAGGGCCCCTGGGGGGCAATCAGCCCCAGCATTTT. Translation gives CASSLRTGPLGGNQPQHF. Full variable domain (rest looked up from reference TRBV7-8 and TRBJ1-5): GAGVSQSPRYKVAKRGQDVALRCDPISGHVSLFWYQQALGQGPEFLTYFQNEAQLDKSGLPSDRFFAERPEGSVSTLKIQRTQQEDSAVYLCASSLRTGPLGGNQPQHFGDGTRLSIL.

The chain combines TRBV18 with TRBJ2-2; weak D call: TRBD2 (5 bases). Germline loops: CDR1 KGHSH, CDR2 LQKENI. V dropped 5 bases and J dropped 1 base, with 11 bases sitting between them. This CDR3 is 15 amino acids long. The CDR3 loop is CASSIAGGNTGELFF. The CDR3, as DNA: TGTGCCAGCTCAATCGCGGGCGGGAACACCGGGGAGCTGTTTTTT.

A few counts support this clone. This chain connects TRBV7-9 to TRBJ1-3, with TRBD1 matching 11 bases. Trimming at V came to 6 bases and at J to 4 bases, leaving 2 bases not matched to a gene. CDR1 and CDR2 from the germline V gene are SEHNR and FQNEAQ (reference sequence). The CDR3 has 14 residues. The CDR3 DNA sequence: TGTGCCAGCAGGGGGACAGGGGGAGGAAACACCATATATTTT. Translating gives CASRGTGGGNTIYF.

The count of this clone is one. V and J are TRBV9 and TRBJ2-1; 11 positions agree with TRBD2. The CDR3 spans 19 residues. CDR1 and CDR2 from the germline V gene are SGDLS and YYNGEE. The trim removed 0 bases at V and 9 bases at J, leaving 17 bases unmatched. The CDR3 coding sequence is TGTGCCAGCAGCGTAGGTACGGGGGTAGCGGGGGGGCTATCGAGTGAGCAGTTCTTC. Residues: CASSVGTGVAGGLSSEQFF.

The V gene is TRBV11-2, the J gene TRBJ2-3; the match to TRBD1 covers 7 bases. CDR3 length equals 16 residues. Trimming removed 3 bases from V and 3 bases from J; junction bases left unmatched: 9. The germline CDR1 and CDR2 sequences are SGHAT and FQNNGV. The CDR3 DNA is TGTGCCAGCAGCTTCCTCCACGGGACAGCAACAGATACGCAGTATTTT. Encoded protein: CASSFLHGTATDTQYF. Filled out from reference TRBV11-2 and TRBJ2-3, the complete variable domain reads EAGVAQSPRYKIIEKRQSVAFWCNPISGHATLYWYQQILGQGPKLLIQFQNNGVVDDSQLPKDRFSAERLKGVDSTLKIQPAKLEDSAVYLCASSFLHGTATDTQYFGPGTRLTVL.

This sequence joins TRBV4-2 and TRBJ2-3; 9 bases line up with TRBD2. The trim removed 2 bases at V and 1 base at J, leaving 7 bases unmatched. This CDR3 spans 17 amino acids. The V gene's germline CDR1 is LGHNA and CDR2 YNFKEQ. The CDR3 reads CASSQILSGGGTDTQYF. The CDR3 nucleotides read TGTGCCAGCAGCCAAATCCTTAGCGGGGGAGGCACAGATACGCAGTATTTT.

This clone was recorded once. The V gene is TRBV7-6, the J gene TRBJ2-3, with 8 bases fitting TRBD2. The CDR3 loop spans 16 amino acids. Per the germline V gene, CDR1 is SGHVS and CDR2 is FNYEAQ. The V gene end was trimmed by 0 bases and the J gene end by 6 bases; junction bases not matched to a gene: 8. The CDR3 nucleotides read TGTGCCAGCAGCTTAGCGCAGCGGGGGCTGGGGGATACGCAGTATTTT. Translated: CASSLAQRGLGDTQYF.

The chain employs TRBV7-8 and TRBJ1-4; TRBD1 agrees at 7 bases. Germline CDR1 reads SGHVS; CDR2 reads FQNEAQ. CDR3 length equals 14 residues. V lost 3 bases and J lost 7; bases outside the gene matches: 5. The chain's CDR3 is CASSFNRDSEKLFF. In DNA form, the CDR3 reads TGTGCCAGCAGCTTCAACCGGGACAGTGAAAAACTGTTTTTT.

The CDR3, as DNA: TGTGCCACCCGTGCGTTCCGGACTAGCGGCTACAATGAGCAGTTCTTC. It encodes CATRAFRTSGYNEQFF. The J gene is TRBJ2-1, the V gene TRBV19; 10 nucleotides agree with TRBD2. From germline, CDR1 is LNHDA and CDR2 SQIVND (reference sequence). The CDR3 length is 16 residues. The trim removed 10 bases at V and 3 bases at J, leaving 12 bases unmatched.

CDR3 sequence (DNA): TGTGCCAGCAGCTTGGAGGCAGGGAGTTACCGTGAAAAACTGTTTTTT. Translating gives CASSLEAGSYREKLFF. The chain combines TRBV5-6 with TRBJ1-4; D may be TRBD1 (5 bases). The CDR3 contains 16 residues. V shed 0 bases and J shed 7 bases, with 16 bases lying between them. In germline, CDR1 is SGHDT, CDR2 YYEEEE.

In this sample, this clone turned up a few times. The rearrangement joins TRBV7-6 to TRBJ1-1; a possible D gene is TRBD1 (6 bases). This CDR3 comprises 16 residues. Germline values: CDR1 SGHVS, CDR2 FNYEAQ. V was trimmed by 3 bases and J by 3 bases, leaving 17 bases between them. This CDR3 is CASSLGNPGVDTEAFF. CDR3 coding DNA: TGTGCCAGCAGCTTGGGTAACCCAGGGGTTGACACTGAAGCTTTCTTT.

Judged by abundance, this clone is medium-sized. The rearrangement joins TRBV5-1 to TRBJ2-5, with D unclear. V shed 3 bases and J shed 2 bases, with 11 bases lying between them. CDR3 length: 14 residues. Germline assignment: CDR1 SGHRS and CDR2 YFSETQ. CDR3 nucleotide sequence: TGCGCCAGCAGCTCGGCAGGTGGGCAAGAGACCCAGTACTTC. Amino acids: CASSSAGGQETQYF.

V gene TRBV30 combines with J gene TRBJ1-1; no firm D call. V was shortened by 4 bases and J by 4 bases, with 13 bases between the two germline ends. The CDR3 is made up of 13 amino acids. CDR1 and CDR2 from the germline V gene are GTSNPN and SVGIG (reference sequence). The CDR3 spells CAWIQNSGTEAFF. The CDR3 DNA reads TGTGCCTGGATACAAAATTCAGGCACTGAAGCTTTCTTT. The full variable domain, in which reference TRBV30 and TRBJ1-1 provide the parts outside the CDR3, is SQTIHQWPATLVQPVGSPLSLECTVEGTSNPNLYWYRQAAGRGLQLLFYSVGIGQISSEVPQNLSASRPQDRQFILSSKKLLLSDSGFYLCAWIQNSGTEAFFGQGTRLTVV.

J is TRBJ2-5 and V is TRBV2; D unresolved. CDR1 is SNHLY, CDR2 FYNNEI, per germline. CDR3 length: 15 amino acids. V lost 2 bases, J lost 1 base, and 11 bases lay in between. The CDR3: CASSETRVRQETQYF. CDR3 nucleotide sequence: TGTGCCAGCAGTGAAACTCGGGTTCGCCAAGAGACCCAGTACTTC.

The chain recombines TRBV7-8 with TRBJ2-1; 8 nucleotides line up with TRBD2. Trimming cost V 5 bases and J 6 bases; bases outside gene matches: 9. Germline V gives CDR1 SGHVS, CDR2 FQNEAQ. The CDR3 contains 15 residues. The DNA of the CDR3 is TGTGCCAGCAGCCACCGCCGGGAGGGGGGCAATGAGCAGTTCTTC. This translates into CASSHRREGGNEQFF.

The chain uses TRBV6-1 and TRBJ2-6; D might be TRBD1 (6 bases). Germline V CDR1 and CDR2: MNHNS, SASEGT. The CDR3 spans 12 residues. The V gene lost 3 bases and the J gene lost 13 bases, with 10 bases spanning the gap. CDR3 DNA sequence: TGTGCCAGCAGTGAGGGGGCCAGGGTCCTGACTTTC. Protein product: CASSEGARVLTF.

The chain carries TRBV5-1 and TRBJ2-3; D possibly corresponds to TRBD2 (5 bases). The CDR3 is made up of 16 amino acids. V was shortened by 4 bases and J by 0 bases, with 15 bases between the two germline ends. In germline, CDR1 is SGHRS, CDR2 YFSETQ. The CDR3 loop reads CASSLEGRGSTDTQYF. CDR3 DNA sequence: TGCGCCAGCAGCCTGGAAGGGAGAGGAAGCACAGATACGCAGTATTTT. The full variable domain, rest sourced from reference TRBV5-1 and TRBJ2-3, is KAGVTQTPRYLIKTRGQQVTLSCSPISGHRSVSWYQQTPGQGLQFLFEYFSETQRNKGNFPGRFSGRQFSNSRSEMNVSTLELGDSALYLCASSLEGRGSTDTQYFGPGTRLTVL.

This clone was picked up one time. CDR3 bases: TGCGCCAGCAGCCAAGAGGCGGGGGCCCTAACCGGGGAGCTGTTTTTT. Translated: CASSQEAGALTGELFF. The chain recombines TRBV4-1 with TRBJ2-2; weak D call: TRBD2 (7 bases). CDR1 MGHRA and CDR2 YSYEKL come from the germline V gene. Trimming cost V 0 bases and J 5 bases, with 13 bases left between them. CDR3 length equals 16 residues.

V and J are TRBV4-2 and TRBJ1-2, with TRBD1 as a possible D gene (5 bases). Germline lookup yields CDR1 LGHNA and CDR2 YNFKEQ. V gave up 1 base and J gave up 4 bases, with 13 bases separating them. The CDR3 is 15 residues long. The CDR3, as DNA: TGTGCCAGCAGCCAAGGCGATGAGGGGTCCTATGGCTACACCTTC. It translates to CASSQGDEGSYGYTF.

This clone appeared a single time. The rearrangement uses TRBV30 and TRBJ1-2, with a weak D call TRBD1 (6 bases). Germline V CDR1 and CDR2: GTSNPN, SVGIG (reference sequence). This CDR3 is 12 amino acids long. Trimming left V 3 bases short and J 11 bases short, with 16 bases between. CDR3 sequence (DNA): TGTGCCTGGAGCCTAGGACAGCCTCCATACACCTTC. This gives the protein CAWSLGQPPYTF.

The gene calls are TRBV9 and TRBJ2-3; D remains unclear. V lost 4 bases to trimming and J lost 2 bases, with 5 bases between them. The germline V gene encodes CDR1 SGDLS and CDR2 YYNGEE. This CDR3 has 12 residues. The chain's CDR3 is CASSFHTDTQYF. The CDR3 DNA follows: TGTGCCAGCAGCTTCCACACAGATACGCAGTATTTT.